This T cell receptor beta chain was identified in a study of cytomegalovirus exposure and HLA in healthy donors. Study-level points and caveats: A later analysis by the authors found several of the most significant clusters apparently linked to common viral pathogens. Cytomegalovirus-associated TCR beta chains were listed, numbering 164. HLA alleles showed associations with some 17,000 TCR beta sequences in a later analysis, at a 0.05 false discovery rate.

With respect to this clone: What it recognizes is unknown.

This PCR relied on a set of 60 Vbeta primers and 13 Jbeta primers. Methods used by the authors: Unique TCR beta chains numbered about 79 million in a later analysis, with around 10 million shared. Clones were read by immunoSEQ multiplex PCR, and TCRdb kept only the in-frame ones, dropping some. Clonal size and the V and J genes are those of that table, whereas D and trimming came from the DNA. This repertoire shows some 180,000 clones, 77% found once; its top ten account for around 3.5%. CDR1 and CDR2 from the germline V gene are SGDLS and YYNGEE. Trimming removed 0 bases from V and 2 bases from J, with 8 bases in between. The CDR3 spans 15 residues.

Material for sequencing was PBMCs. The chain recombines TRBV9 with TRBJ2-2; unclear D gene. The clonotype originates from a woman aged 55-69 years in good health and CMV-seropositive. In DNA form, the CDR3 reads TGTGCCAGCAGCGTAGGAGCCGCCAACACCGGGGAGCTGTTTTTT. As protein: CASSVGAANTGELFF.